The sequence of this T cell receptor beta chain was determined in a study of CD8 T cells in ankylosing spondylitis. Study results and caveats: In synovial fluid and blood from reactive arthritis, some motif variants were previously reported. Eight or nine highly homologous variants made up a TCR beta motif that seemed to typify ankylosing spondylitis blood. Matched synovial fluid from ankylosing spondylitis patients was reported to be enriched for disease-linked clones.

About this clonotype itself: What it recognizes is unknown.

The CDR3 totals 15 residues. Germline assignment: CDR1 SEHNR and CDR2 FQNEAQ (reference sequence). V was clipped by 3 bases and J by 4 bases, with 12 bases between them. It was by quantitative 5'-RACE with molecular barcodes that TCR beta libraries were made. MiXCR, applied by TCRdb to the 5' RACE reads, yields one record per CDR3 protein. The sample lists over 130,000 distinct CDR3 sequences, more than 40% occurring once. Sequenced input: synovial fluid, either unsorted or a sorted T cell fraction (not recorded which). The receptor was derived from a male donor with ankylosing spondylitis. The chain combines TRBV7-9 with TRBJ1-4, with no clear D. CDR3 amino acids: CASSFYRANNEKLFF. CDR3 nucleotides: TGTGCCAGCAGCTTCTACCGGGCGAATAATGAAAAACTGTTTTTT.